The clone carrying this T cell receptor beta chain was detected a few times. The record originates from a study of response to subunit inactivated influenza vaccine. This CDR3 is 16 amino acids long. J was trimmed by 4 bases and V by 3 bases; bases with no gene match: 9. Germline V gives CDR1 MNHEY, CDR2 SMNVEV (reference sequence). TCRdb fed the RT-PCR reads into MiXCR, producing one record per CDR3 protein. The sample lists around 600,000 distinct CDR3 sequences; roughly 12% were seen once. This same sample was also part of a study on T cells expressing NK-cell markers. That study adds: The authors made TCR beta cDNA libraries by 5'RACE template switching. This switching added a universal primer site and UMIs. Sorted CD3+CD56+NKG2C+, CD3+CD56+NKG2C- and CD3+CD56-NKG2C+ T-cell subsets were beta-chain profiled. NKG2C+ dominant clonotypes from over 5 donors made up roughly 1.0-7.5% of CD8+ T cells. These clonotypes additionally ranked first within the CD3+CD56-NKG2C+ fraction of several donors.

The specimen was PBMCs from blood, collected on the day of vaccination. V usage is TRBV27 and J usage is TRBJ2-3; 8 nucleotides line up with TRBD1. The clonotype comes from a man aged 50 or older who received an inactivated influenza vaccine. CDR3 residues: CASSFTRTGTPDTQYF. Written as DNA, the CDR3 is TGTGCCAGCAGTTTCACGCGGACAGGGACTCCAGATACGCAGTATTTT.